This T cell receptor (beta chain) stems from a study of blood T cell repertoires in COVID-19. Study information: Samples of COVID-19 (acute and convalescent) were obtained from the United States, Italy and Spain. T cells, B-cell-depleted T cells, or PBMCs supplied cDNA or gDNA.

The CDR3 loop spans 13 amino acids. Trimming cost V 4 bases and J 6 bases; bases outside gene matches: 4. Germline CDR1 reads SGHNT; CDR2 reads YENEEA. In the original processing: Quantification of nucleated cells was approximated via reference gene primer amplification. Clones were read by immunoSEQ multiplex PCR, and TCRdb kept only the in-frame ones, dropping some. For V, J and clone size, that table is used; D and trimming come from the DNA. Counted here are approximately 53,000 clones, 82% occurring once; the ten biggest clones make up about 20%. The V gene is TRBV11-3, the J gene TRBJ1-2, with 8 bases matching TRBD1. This TCR was recovered from a woman aged 60-70 years with acute or convalescent COVID-19. Sequences were obtained from peripheral blood. CDR3 sequence reads: CASSSKDRDGYTF. Written as DNA, the CDR3 is TGTGCCAGCAGCTCTAAGGACAGGGATGGCTACACCTTC.